This T cell receptor beta chain is drawn from a study of blood T cell repertoires in COVID-19. Study-level background: Italy, Spain and the United States were the sources of the convalescent and acute COVID-19 samples. PBMCs, B-cell-depleted T cells, or T cells provided the cDNA or gDNA that made up the material.

J was trimmed by 0 bases and V by 6 bases; bases with no gene match: 2. CDR3 length: 14 residues. Germline V gives CDR1 LNHDA, CDR2 SQIVND (reference sequence). In the study's own analysis: Estimated nucleated cell counts came from reference gene primer amplification. TCRdb's table, derived via immunoSEQ multiplex PCR, lists solely in-frame clones and lacks some. For V, J and clone size, that table is used; D and trimming come from the DNA. The table has 300,000 or so clones, over 75% seen once. This sequence was found in a young woman who had recovered from COVID-19. V and J are TRBV19 and TRBJ1-3; 7 bases match TRBD1. The sequenced material came from PBMCs or T cells enriched from blood (not recorded which). The CDR3 nucleotides read TGTGCCAGTAGCGACAGGGCCTCTGGAAACACCATATATTTT. Translated, it gives CASSDRASGNTIYF.